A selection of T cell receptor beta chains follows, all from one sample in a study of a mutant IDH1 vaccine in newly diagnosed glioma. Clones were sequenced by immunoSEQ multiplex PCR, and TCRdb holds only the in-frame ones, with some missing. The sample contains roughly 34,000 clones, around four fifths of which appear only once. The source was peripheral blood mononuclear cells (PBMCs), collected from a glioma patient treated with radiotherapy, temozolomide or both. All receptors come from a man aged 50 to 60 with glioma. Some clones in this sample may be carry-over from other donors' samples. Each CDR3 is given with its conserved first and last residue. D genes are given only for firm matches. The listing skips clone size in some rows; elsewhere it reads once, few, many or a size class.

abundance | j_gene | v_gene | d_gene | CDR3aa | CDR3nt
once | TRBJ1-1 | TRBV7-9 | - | CASSSSMNTEAFF | TGTGCCAGCAGCTCATCGATGAACACTGAAGCTTTCTTT
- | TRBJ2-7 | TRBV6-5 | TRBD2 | CASRAGGGYEQYF | TGTGCCAGCAGGGCGGGAGGGGGTTACGAGCAGTACTTC
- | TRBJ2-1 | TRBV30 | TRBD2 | CASSASGADNEQFF | TGTGCCTCCTCGGCTAGCGGGGCGGACAATGAGCAGTTCTTC
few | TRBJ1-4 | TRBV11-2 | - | CASSLGELGDEKLFF | TGTGCCAGCAGCCTCGGGGAGCTTGGGGATGAAAAACTGTTTTTT
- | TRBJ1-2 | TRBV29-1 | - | CSVERRVEWGGYTF | TGCAGCGTTGAGCGGAGAGTTGAGTGGGGTGGCTACACCTTC
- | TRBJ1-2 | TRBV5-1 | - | CASSFGAGEDGYTF | TGCGCCAGCAGCTTCGGGGCCGGGGAGGATGGCTACACCTTC
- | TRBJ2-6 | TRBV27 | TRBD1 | CASSWRQGDVLTF | TGTGCCAGCAGTTGGAGACAGGGAGACGTCCTGACTTTC
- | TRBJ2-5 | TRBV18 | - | CASSPPGETQYF | TGTGCCAGCTCACCACCCGGAGAGACCCAGTACTTC
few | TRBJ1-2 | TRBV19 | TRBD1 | CASREGQTLTGYTF | TGTGCCAGCCGGGAGGGACAGACCCTCACCGGCTACACCTTC
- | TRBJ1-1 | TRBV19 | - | CASSIGPSDTEAFF | TGTGCCAGTAGTATAGGGCCATCGGACACTGAAGCTTTCTTT
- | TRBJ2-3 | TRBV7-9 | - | CASSINTDTQYF | TGTGCCAGCAGCATCAATACAGATACGCAGTATTTT
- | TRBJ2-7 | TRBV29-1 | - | CSVLGGGLERRYEQYF | TGCAGCGTCCTTGGCGGTGGGCTTGAGAGAAGGTACGAGCAGTACTTC
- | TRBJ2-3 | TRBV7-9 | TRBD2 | CASSAPDPRGVSTDTQYF | TGTGCCAGCAGCGCCCCCGACCCTCGGGGGGTTAGCACAGATACGCAGTATTTT
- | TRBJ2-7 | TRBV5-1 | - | CASSFIRERGYEQYF | TGCGCCAGCAGCTTTATCAGGGAACGGGGCTACGAGCAGTACTTC
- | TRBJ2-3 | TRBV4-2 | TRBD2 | CASSPLAGAGTDTQYF | TGTGCCAGCAGCCCTTTAGCGGGAGCGGGGACAGATACGCAGTATTTT
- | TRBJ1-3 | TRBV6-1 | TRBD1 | CASITGARNTIYF | TGTGCCAGCATCACAGGGGCGCGGAACACCATATATTTT
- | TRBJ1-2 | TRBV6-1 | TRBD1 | CASSEGTGDGYTF | TGTGCCAGCAGTGAAGGGACAGGGGATGGCTACACCTTC
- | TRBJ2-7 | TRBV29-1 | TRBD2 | CSAREDRSYEQYF | TGCAGCGCCCGGGAGGACCGTTCCTACGAGCAGTACTTC
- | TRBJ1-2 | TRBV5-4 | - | CASSLGQGANYGYTF | TGTGCCAGCAGCTTGGGGCAAGGGGCTAACTATGGCTACACCTTC
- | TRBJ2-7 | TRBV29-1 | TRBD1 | CSVVTGTVYEQYF | TGCAGCGTTGTCACCGGGACAGTATACGAGCAGTACTTC
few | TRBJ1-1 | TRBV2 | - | CATRQFMNTEAFF | TGTGCCACCCGACAGTTCATGAACACTGAAGCTTTCTTT
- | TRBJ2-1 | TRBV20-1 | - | CSAVIIEQFF | TGCAGTGCTGTAATTATTGAGCAGTTCTTC
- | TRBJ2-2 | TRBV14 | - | CASSAGQKNTGELFF | TGTGCCAGCAGCGCAGGGCAGAAGAACACCGGGGAGCTGTTTTTT
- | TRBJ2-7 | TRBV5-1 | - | CASSANDEQYF | TGCGCCAGCAGCGCGAACGACGAGCAGTACTTC
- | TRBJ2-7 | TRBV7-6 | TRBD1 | CASSLEVRTGYYEQYF | TGTGCCAGCAGCTTAGAGGTCCGGACAGGGTACTACGAGCAGTACTTC
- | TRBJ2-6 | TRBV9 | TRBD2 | CASSLGLAGDYGANVLTF | TGTGCCAGCTCCCTGGGGCTAGCGGGAGATTATGGGGCCAACGTCCTGACTTTC
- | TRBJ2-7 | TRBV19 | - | CASSITSRYEQYF | TGTGCCAGTAGTATCACTAGCAGATACGAGCAGTACTTC
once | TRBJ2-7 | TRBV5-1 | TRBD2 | CASGPGLAGGGSYEQYF | TGCGCCAGCGGACCAGGACTAGCGGGGGGCGGATCCTACGAGCAGTACTTC
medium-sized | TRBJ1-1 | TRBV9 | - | CASSVSPEGTEAFF | TGTGCCAGCAGCGTATCACCAGAGGGCACTGAAGCTTTCTTT
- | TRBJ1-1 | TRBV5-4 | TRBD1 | CASSPDRVTEAFF | TGTGCCAGCAGCCCCGACAGGGTTACTGAAGCTTTCTTT
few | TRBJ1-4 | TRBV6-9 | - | CASSCFLMGGGDNEKLFF | TGTGCCAGCAGTTGTTTCCTTATGGGCGGTGGTGATAATGAAAAACTGTTTTTT
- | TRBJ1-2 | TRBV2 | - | CASRGASGTRGYTF | TGTGCCAGCAGGGGGGCGTCAGGGACGCGAGGCTACACCTTC
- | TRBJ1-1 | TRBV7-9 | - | CASSLDGSRTEAFF | TGTGCCAGCAGCTTAGACGGTTCCCGCACTGAAGCTTTCTTT
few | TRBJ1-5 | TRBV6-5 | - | CASSYQGQPQHF | TGTGCCAGCAGTTACCAGGGACAGCCCCAGCATTTT
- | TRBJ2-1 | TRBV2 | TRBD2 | CATPTSDNEQFF | TGTGCCACACCGACTAGCGACAATGAGCAGTTCTTC
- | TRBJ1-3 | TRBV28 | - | CASRDIRTGNTIYF | TGTGCCAGCAGGGACATCCGGACGGGAAACACCATATATTTT
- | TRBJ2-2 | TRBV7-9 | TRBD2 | CASSLIAGGTGELFF | TGTGCCAGCAGCTTAATCGCGGGGGGTACCGGGGAGCTGTTTTTT
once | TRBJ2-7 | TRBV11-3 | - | CASSPDNTYEQYF | TGTGCCAGCAGCCCGGACAACACTTACGAGCAGTACTTC
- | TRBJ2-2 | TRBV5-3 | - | CARSLAALTGELFF | TGTGCCAGAAGCTTGGCGGCCTTAACCGGGGAGCTGTTTTTT
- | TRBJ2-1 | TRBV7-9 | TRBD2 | CASSSLGLAGREQFF | TGTGCCAGCAGCTCCCTAGGACTAGCCGGGCGAGAGCAGTTCTTC
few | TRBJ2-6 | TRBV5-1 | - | CASSAATGANVLTF | TGCGCCAGCAGCGCCGCCACGGGGGCCAACGTCCTGACTTTC
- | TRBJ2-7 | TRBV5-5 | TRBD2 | CASSPGLAGVYYEQYF | TGTGCCAGCAGCCCGGGACTAGCGGGAGTTTACTACGAGCAGTACTTC
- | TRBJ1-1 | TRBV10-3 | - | CAISDGARGNTEAFF | TGTGCCATCAGTGATGGGGCGAGGGGCAACACTGAAGCTTTCTTT
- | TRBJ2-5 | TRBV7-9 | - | CASSPASGGGETQYF | TGTGCCAGCAGCCCGGCGAGCGGAGGGGGAGAGACCCAGTACTTC
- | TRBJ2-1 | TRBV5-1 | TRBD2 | CASSRRPSGRGEFSYNEQFF | TGCGCCAGCAGCCGGCGGCCTAGCGGGAGGGGAGAGTTTTCCTACAATGAGCAGTTCTTC
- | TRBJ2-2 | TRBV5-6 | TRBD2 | CASSRLAGVGELFF | TGTGCCAGCAGCCGACTAGCGGGAGTAGGGGAGCTGTTTTTT
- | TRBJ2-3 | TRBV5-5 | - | CASSPPGAGFLTDTQYF | TGTGCCAGCAGCCCGCCGGGGGCCGGTTTTTTGACAGATACGCAGTATTTT
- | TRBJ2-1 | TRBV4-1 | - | CASSQEEHTYNEQFF | TGCGCCAGCAGCCAAGAAGAACACACGTACAATGAGCAGTTCTTC
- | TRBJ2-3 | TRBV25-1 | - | CASSDLSSTDTQYF | TGTGCCAGCAGTGACTTGTCTAGCACAGATACGCAGTATTTT
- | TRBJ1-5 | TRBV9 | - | CASSGSGAQPQHF | TGTGCCAGCAGCGGATCAGGGGCTCAGCCCCAGCATTTT